This T cell receptor (beta chain) was profiled in a study of CD8 T cells in ankylosing spondylitis. Whole-study findings and limits: Seemingly characteristic of ankylosing spondylitis blood was a TCR beta motif consisting of 7 or 8 highly homologous variants.

A quantitative 5'-RACE method, one with molecular barcodes, was used to make TCR beta libraries. TCRdb itself ran the 5' RACE reads through MiXCR, one entry per CDR3 protein. The sample lists roughly 700,000 distinct CDR3 sequences; under 20% were seen once. The junction had 7 bases not matched to a gene; V was cut back by 4 bases and J by 9 bases. CDR3 length equals 14 residues. Concerning this clonotype: Its antigen is as yet unknown.

The material sequenced was blood, either unsorted or a sorted T cell fraction (not recorded which). The chain is built from TRBV12-3 or TRBV12-4 and TRBJ1-5; 9 nucleotides line up with TRBD1. The source is a male donor with ankylosing spondylitis. CDR3 protein: CASSYRGPRGPQHF. The CDR3 DNA reads TGTGCCAGCAGTTACAGGGGGCCTCGAGGGCCCCAGCATTTT.